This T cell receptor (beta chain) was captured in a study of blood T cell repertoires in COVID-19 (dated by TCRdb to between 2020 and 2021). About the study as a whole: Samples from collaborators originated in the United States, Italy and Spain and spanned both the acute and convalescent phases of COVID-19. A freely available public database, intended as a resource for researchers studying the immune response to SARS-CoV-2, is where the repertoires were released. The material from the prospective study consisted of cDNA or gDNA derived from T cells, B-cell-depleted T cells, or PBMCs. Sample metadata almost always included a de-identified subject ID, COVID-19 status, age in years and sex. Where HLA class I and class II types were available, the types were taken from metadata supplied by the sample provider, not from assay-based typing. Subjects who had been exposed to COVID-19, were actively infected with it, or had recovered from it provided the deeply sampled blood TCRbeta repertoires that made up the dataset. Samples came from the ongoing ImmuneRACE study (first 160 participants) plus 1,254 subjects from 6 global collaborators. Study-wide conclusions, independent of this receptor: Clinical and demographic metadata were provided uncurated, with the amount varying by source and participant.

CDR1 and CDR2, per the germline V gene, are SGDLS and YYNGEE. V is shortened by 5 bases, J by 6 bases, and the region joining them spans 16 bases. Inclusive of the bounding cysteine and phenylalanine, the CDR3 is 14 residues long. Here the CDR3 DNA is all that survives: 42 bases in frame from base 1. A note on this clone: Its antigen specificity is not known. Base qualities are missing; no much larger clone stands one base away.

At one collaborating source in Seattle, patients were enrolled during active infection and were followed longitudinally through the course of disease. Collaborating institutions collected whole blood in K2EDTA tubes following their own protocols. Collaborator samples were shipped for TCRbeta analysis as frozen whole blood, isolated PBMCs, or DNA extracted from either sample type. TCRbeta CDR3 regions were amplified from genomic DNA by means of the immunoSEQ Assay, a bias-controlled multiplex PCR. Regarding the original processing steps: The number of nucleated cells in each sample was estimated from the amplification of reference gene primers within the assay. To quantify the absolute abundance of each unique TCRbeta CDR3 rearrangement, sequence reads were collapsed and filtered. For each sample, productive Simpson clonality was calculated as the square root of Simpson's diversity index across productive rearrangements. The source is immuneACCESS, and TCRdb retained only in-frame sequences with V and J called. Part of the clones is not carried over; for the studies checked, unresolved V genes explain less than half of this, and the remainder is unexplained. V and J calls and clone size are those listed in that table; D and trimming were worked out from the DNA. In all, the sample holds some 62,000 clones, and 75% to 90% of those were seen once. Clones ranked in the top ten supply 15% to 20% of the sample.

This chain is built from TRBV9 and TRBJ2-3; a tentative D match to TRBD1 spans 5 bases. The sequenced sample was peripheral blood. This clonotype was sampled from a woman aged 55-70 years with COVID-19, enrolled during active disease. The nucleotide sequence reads TGTGCCAGCAGTCCCCAGGGATATATGGATACGCAGTATTTT. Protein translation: CASSPQGYMDTQYF.